One and the same sample provided the 16 T cell receptor beta chains below, sequenced in a study of shared clonotypes between healthy human individuals. Produced via immunoSEQ multiplex PCR; TCRdb's table is partial and in-frame only. The sample records 950,000 to 1,300,000 clones, around 76% being singletons. Sequenced: memory CD4+ T cells sorted from blood. Documented subset: CD45RA-negative fraction. Receptors originate from a man aged 18 to 29 in good health.

The genes are TRBV7-2 and TRBJ2-5; 10 bases fit TRBD1. Germline values: CDR1 SGHTA, CDR2 FQGNSA. This CDR3 region has 13 residues. V shed 8 bases and J 5 bases; nucleotides not matched to a gene: 5. CDR3 residues: CASGRTGGETQYF. The CDR3, as DNA: TGTGCCAGCGGAAGGACAGGGGGGGAGACCCAGTACTTC.

The chain has TRBV9 and TRBJ1-1; D gene unclear. Per germline, CDR1 SGDLS and CDR2 YYNGEE. V lost 4 bases and J 5 bases, leaving 9 bases between the germline ends. This CDR3 has 12 residues. The DNA for the CDR3 is TGTGCCAGCAGCCTCCAATGGACTGAAGCTTTCTTT. Its protein is CASSLQWTEAFF.

This clone has a handful of counts. The V and J genes are TRBV27 and TRBJ2-1; unclear D gene. This CDR3 region has 15 residues. V lost 1 base, J lost 5 bases, and 12 bases lay in between. Germline V gene sequence: CDR1 MNHEY, CDR2 SMNVEV (reference sequence). For the CDR3, the DNA is TGTGCCAGCAGTTTATTGGCTCAGAGGAACAATGAGCAGTTCTTC. Translation gives CASSLLAQRNNEQFF.

J is TRBJ2-1 and V is TRBV4-1, with 8 bases lining up with TRBD2. Germline V gene sequence: CDR1 MGHRA, CDR2 YSYEKL. The trim removed 3 bases at V and 5 bases at J, leaving 12 bases unmatched. The CDR3 extends over 17 amino acids. CDR3 coding DNA: TGCGCCAGCAGCCAGGAGCCGGGGGGGACTACCAACAATGAGCAGTTCTTC. It encodes CASSQEPGGTTNNEQFF.

The sample holds one count of this clone. The chain uses TRBV5-4 and TRBJ2-7; either TRBD1 or TRBD2 may supply D (5 bases each). The CDR3 contains 14 residues. Germline loops: CDR1 SGHNT, CDR2 YYREEE (reference sequence). V was pared by 3 bases and J by 1 base, with 11 bases between. The CDR3 coding sequence is TGTGCCAGCAGCTCACCGGGACGTTCCTACGAGCAGTACTTC. Translating it yields CASSSPGRSYEQYF.

The chain couples TRBV19 to TRBJ1-1; weak D call: TRBD1 (6 bases). Looked up from germline, CDR1 is LNHDA and CDR2 is SQIVND (reference sequence). V was shortened by 5 bases and J by 5 bases, with 12 bases between the two germline ends. The CDR3 has 13 residues. The CDR3 loop reads CASSLGRGTEAFF. CDR3 coding DNA: TGTGCCAGTAGTTTGGGCAGGGGAACTGAAGCTTTCTTT.

This clone was observed once. The J gene is TRBJ2-5, the V gene TRBV5-1; TRBD1 matches at 8 bases. The CDR3 is 14 amino acids. Germline CDR1 is SGHRS and CDR2 is YFSETQ. J gave up 2 bases and V 4 bases, and 4 bases lay outside the gene matches. For the CDR3, the DNA is TGCGCCAGCAGCGTGGACAGGGCACAAGAGACCCAGTACTTC. Its protein product is CASSVDRAQETQYF.

J is TRBJ2-7 and V is TRBV14; D tentatively reads TRBD1 or TRBD2 (5 bases each). The CDR3 runs to 14 residues. Trimming stripped 1 base from V and 2 bases from J, with 9 bases between. Germline V CDR1 and CDR2: SGHDN, FVKESK. The CDR3, as DNA: TGTGCCAGCAGCCAAGCCCCGGGGCCCTACGAGCAGTACTTC. Encoded protein: CASSQAPGPYEQYF.

V gene TRBV5-1 combines with J gene TRBJ2-7, with D uncertain. Trimming removed 0 bases at V and 2 bases at J, with 6 bases between. Germline-derived CDR1 and CDR2 are SGHRS and YFSETQ. This CDR3 spans 13 amino acids. The DNA of the CDR3 is TGCGCCAGCAGCTTGGCCTGGGCCTACGAGCAGTACTTC. As protein: CASSLAWAYEQYF.

This clone appeared once. This rearrangement joins TRBV28 to TRBJ2-7; D may correspond to TRBD1 or TRBD2 (5 bases each). Germline lookup yields CDR1 MDHEN and CDR2 SYDVKM. CDR3 size: 12 residues. Trimming removed 4 bases at V and 11 bases at J, with 15 bases between. CDR3 residues: CASSSGQVSKYF. The CDR3 coding sequence is TGTGCCAGCAGTTCGGGGCAGGTCAGCAAGTACTTC.

The rearrangement links TRBV5-4 to TRBJ1-2, with a weak D call TRBD1 (6 bases). Germline lookup yields CDR1 SGHNT and CDR2 YYREEE (reference sequence). V was cut by 4 bases and J by 13 bases, with 17 bases left in between. CDR3 length: 12 amino acids. The CDR3 nucleotides read TGTGCCAGCAGCGGTACGACAGGTCCTGGCACCTTC. Translated, it gives CASSGTTGPGTF.

The V call is TRBV6-1, the J call TRBJ1-2; TRBD1 matches 10 bases. Germline lookup yields CDR1 MNHNS and CDR2 SASEGT. This CDR3 has 14 residues. Trimming cost V 7 bases and J 6 bases; bases outside gene matches: 8. The CDR3 DNA is TGTGCCAGCACTACCCCGGGACAGGGGCATGGCTACACCTTC. Translated: CASTTPGQGHGYTF.

The chain is built from TRBV10-3 and TRBJ2-7; D not certain. The germline CDR1 and CDR2 sequences are ENHRY and SYGVKD. The CDR3 spans 12 residues. Trimming pared 6 bases from V and 3 bases from J, leaving 9 bases between. CDR3 residues: CAIRSPGYEQYF. CDR3 DNA sequence: TGTGCCATCAGGTCCCCGGGCTACGAGCAGTACTTC.

The chain employs TRBV5-1 and TRBJ2-7; D remains ambiguous. Per the germline V gene, CDR1 is SGHRS and CDR2 is YFSETQ. CDR3 length equals 14 residues. V was clipped by 0 bases and J by 4 bases, with 11 bases between them. Here the CDR3 DNA reads TGCGCCAGCAGCTTGGAACGGCCCCGGTACGAGCAGTACTTC. Amino acids: CASSLERPRYEQYF.

This CDR3 is CASSEDRVEGYTF. CDR3 coding DNA: TGCGCCAGCAGCGAGGACAGGGTTGAGGGCTACACCTTC. The rearrangement uses TRBV5-1 and TRBJ1-2; 8 positions agree with TRBD1. V trimming: 4 bases; J trimming: 8 bases; junction bases outside the gene matches: 7. Germline assignment: CDR1 SGHRS and CDR2 YFSETQ. The CDR3 spans 13 residues.

The chain recombines TRBV4-3 with TRBJ2-7, with 9 bases aligning to TRBD1. The CDR3 is 16 residues long. The germline V gene encodes CDR1 LGHNA and CDR2 YSLEER. V dropped 1 base and J dropped 3; count of bases not matched to a gene: 7. The CDR3 loop is CASSQGDRDRVYEQYF. CDR3 coding DNA: TGCGCCAGCAGCCAAGGGGACCGGGACAGGGTCTACGAGCAGTACTTC.